A selection of T cell receptor beta chains follows, all from one sample in a study of T cell responses to AZD1222 COVID-19 vaccine. Libraries were prepared by immunoSEQ multiplex PCR; TCRdb keeps only in-frame clonotypes and omits some of them. The table shows about 99,000 clones, with 88% occurring only once. The sample here was peripheral blood, taken on day 0 of AZD1222 vaccination. The receptors here all came from an adult in good health. Each CDR3 is given with its conserved first and last residue. D genes are given only for firm matches. Only some rows state a clone size, as once, few, many or a class for expanded clones.

V gene	J gene	D gene	clone size	CDR3 protein	CDR3 DNA
TRBV5-1	TRBJ1-5	TRBD1	NA	CASSPGQERRPQHF	TGCGCCAGCAGCCCTGGACAGGAAAGGAGGCCCCAGCATTTT
TRBV13	TRBJ2-1	NA	NA	CASSLGSSSYNEQFF	TGTGCCAGCAGCTTGGGGTCGAGCTCCTACAATGAGCAGTTCTTC
TRBV19	TRBJ1-2	NA	NA	CASRGVGWGYGYTF	TGTGCCAGTAGAGGGGTAGGGTGGGGCTATGGCTACACCTTC
TRBV3-1/TRBV3-2	TRBJ1-2	NA	NA	CASSQARRETRRGYTF	TGTGCCAGCAGCCAAGCGCGCCGGGAAACCCGAAGAGGCTACACCTTC
TRBV3-1/TRBV3-2	TRBJ2-5	NA	NA	CASSQGVVETQYF	TGTGCCAGCAGCCAAGGGGTGGTGGAGACCCAGTACTTC
TRBV6-5	TRBJ1-2	NA	NA	CASRSYTAYGYTF	TGTGCCAGCAGATCCTATACGGCTTATGGCTACACCTTC
TRBV10-3	TRBJ1-4	NA	NA	CAISDTGSDNEKLFF	TGTGCCATCAGTGATACGGGATCGGATAATGAAAAACTGTTTTTT
TRBV4-3	TRBJ1-6	TRBD1	few	CASSQGQGYNSPLHF	TGCGCCAGCAGCCAGGGACAGGGCTATAATTCACCCCTCCACTTT
TRBV27	TRBJ1-1	NA	NA	CAPQGKAKDGTEAFF	TGTGCCCCCCAAGGTAAGGCAAAGGATGGAACTGAAGCTTTCTTT
TRBV5-4	TRBJ2-7	NA	NA	CASSPARGGETYEQYF	TGTGCCAGCAGCCCGGCGCGGGGTGGGGAAACCTACGAGCAGTACTTC
TRBV6-1	TRBJ1-4	TRBD1	NA	CASSESGTGNEKLFF	TGTGCCAGCAGTGAATCAGGGACAGGGAATGAAAAACTGTTTTTT
TRBV28	TRBJ1-4	TRBD1	NA	CAIRGPGGGGKLFF	TGTGCCATCCGAGGACCAGGGGGAGGCGGTAAACTGTTTTTT
TRBV5-4	TRBJ2-5	NA	once	CASTDGGVEETQYF	TGTGCCAGCACCGACGGAGGTGTAGAAGAGACCCAGTACTTC
TRBV5-8	TRBJ2-2	NA	NA	CASSYPGVTGELFF	TGTGCCAGCAGCTACCCCGGGGTAACCGGGGAGCTGTTTTTT
TRBV6-6	TRBJ1-1	NA	NA	CASSLGDTEAFF	TGTGCCAGCAGTCTGGGTGACACTGAAGCTTTCTTT
TRBV23-1	TRBJ2-1	NA	NA	CASSHWQSSYNEQFF	TGCGCCAGCAGTCACTGGCAGTCCTCCTACAATGAGCAGTTCTTC
TRBV5-4	TRBJ1-1	NA	NA	CASSLGSTEAFF	TGTGCCAGCAGCTTGGGGAGCACTGAAGCTTTCTTT
TRBV2	TRBJ2-7	NA	NA	CASSGGTSPYEQYF	TGTGCCAGCAGTGGGGGGACTTCCCCCTACGAGCAGTACTTC
TRBV7-2	TRBJ1-5	NA	NA	CASSLQAAGNNQPQHF	TGTGCCAGCAGCCTTCAGGCGGCAGGAAACAATCAGCCCCAGCATTTT
TRBV13	TRBJ1-2	NA	NA	CASSPPGVGGGDYTF	TGTGCCAGCAGCCCACCGGGGGTTGGGGGAGGAGACTACACCTTC
TRBV19	TRBJ1-1	NA	NA	CASSYRGFTEAFF	TGTGCCAGTAGTTATAGGGGTTTCACTGAAGCTTTCTTT
TRBV4-1	TRBJ1-4	NA	NA	CASSQDSSRVGEKLFF	TGCGCCAGCAGCCAAGATTCCAGCAGGGTCGGTGAAAAACTGTTTTTT
TRBV19	TRBJ2-3	NA	few	CASRKQGPPDTQYF	TGTGCCAGTAGAAAGCAGGGCCCCCCAGATACGCAGTATTTT
TRBV6-5	TRBJ1-4	TRBD1	NA	CASSFGQGTQKLFF	TGTGCCAGCAGTTTCGGACAGGGCACCCAGAAACTGTTTTTT
TRBV19	TRBJ2-1	NA	NA	CASSRNSGGYNEQFF	TGTGCCAGTAGCAGGAATAGCGGCGGCTACAATGAGCAGTTCTTC
TRBV9	TRBJ1-1	TRBD1	NA	CASSVAPPGQGVEAFF	TGTGCCAGCAGCGTAGCACCGCCGGGACAGGGGGTTGAAGCTTTCTTT
TRBV7-6	TRBJ1-2	TRBD1	NA	CASSSGGGGYTF	TGTGCCAGCAGCTCAGGGGGAGGCGGCTACACCTTC
TRBV12-5	TRBJ2-3	TRBD1	few	CASGLVRDRVGTDTQYF	TGTGCTAGTGGTTTGGTACGGGACAGGGTGGGGACAGATACGCAGTATTTT
TRBV27	TRBJ2-1	NA	NA	CASRVGDLNEQFF	TGTGCCAGCAGAGTTGGGGATCTCAATGAGCAGTTCTTC
TRBV9	TRBJ1-2	NA	NA	CASSAGEDRVHVPNGYTF	TGTGCCAGCAGCGCCGGAGAGGACAGAGTGCACGTACCTAATGGCTACACCTTC
TRBV6-1	TRBJ2-2	NA	NA	CASSEGSGDTGELFF	TGTGCCAGCAGTGAAGGGTCAGGGGACACCGGGGAGCTGTTTTTT
TRBV9	TRBJ1-2	NA	NA	CASSGLSGGYTF	TGTGCCAGCAGCGGTTTGAGTGGGGGCTACACCTTC
TRBV7-2	TRBJ1-3	TRBD1	once	CASSSQTGGQGNTIYF	TGTGCCAGCAGCTCACAGACAGGGGGTCAAGGAAACACCATATATTTT
TRBV19	TRBJ2-7	TRBD2	NA	CASSSQAGPYEQYF	TGTGCCAGTAGTTCACAAGCGGGGCCCTACGAGCAGTACTTC
TRBV28	TRBJ2-5	NA	NA	CASSSTGPRETQYF	TGTGCCAGCAGTAGCACAGGCCCACGGGAGACCCAGTACTTC
TRBV30	TRBJ1-2	NA	NA	CAWSIQGYYGYTF	TGTGCCTGGAGTATTCAGGGGTACTATGGCTACACCTTC
TRBV30	TRBJ1-2	TRBD1	NA	CAWMTGLRYGYTF	TGTGCCTGGATGACAGGGCTGAGATATGGCTACACCTTC
TRBV5-1	TRBJ1-1	NA	NA	CASSLSSRTEAFF	TGCGCCAGCAGCTTGTCTTCCCGGACTGAGGCTTTCTTT
TRBV10-3	TRBJ2-5	NA	NA	CAISEFQETQYF	TGTGCCATCAGTGAATTTCAAGAGACCCAGTACTTC
TRBV6-5	TRBJ1-2	TRBD1	NA	CASSPGTGGGYTF	TGTGCCAGCAGCCCCGGGACAGGGGGTGGCTACACCTTC
TRBV27	TRBJ2-7	TRBD1	NA	CASSLGSGQLYEQYF	TGTGCCAGCAGTTTAGGTTCGGGACAGCTCTACGAGCAGTACTTC
TRBV30	TRBJ1-5	TRBD1	NA	CAWSFGQGVNQPQHF	TGTGCCTGGTCCTTTGGACAGGGCGTTAATCAGCCCCAGCATTTT
TRBV10-3	TRBJ1-1	TRBD1	NA	CAISEFTGGRNTEAFF	TGTGCCATCAGTGAGTTTACAGGGGGGAGGAACACTGAAGCTTTCTTT
TRBV4-3	TRBJ2-5	TRBD2	NA	CASSQEASGETQYF	TGCGCCAGCAGCCAAGAGGCTAGCGGGGAGACCCAGTACTTC
TRBV27	TRBJ1-5	NA	NA	CASSAGNQPQHF	TGTGCCAGCAGTGCAGGAAACCAGCCCCAGCATTTT
TRBV19	TRBJ2-7	TRBD1	NA	CASSLASQTGARLYEQYF	TGTGCCAGTAGTCTTGCCTCCCAAACAGGGGCACGACTCTACGAGCAGTACTTC